Ten or more counts support the clone carrying this TCR beta chain. Its cognate antigen is unknown. The record originates from a study of early T cells in non-severe SARS-CoV-2 infection. TCRdb used MiXCR to reprocess the 5' RACE reads, holding one entry per CDR3 protein. The sample consists of about 130,000 distinct CDR3 sequences, under 15% of them appearing once. General study findings and limits: Matching results from VDJdb favored anti-spike CD8 responses, leaving private and CD4 specificities undetected.

The CDR3 runs 13 residues. V lost 5 bases and J 4 bases, leaving 11 bases between the germline ends. The germline gives CDR1 MGHRA, CDR2 YSYEKL. This TCR was recovered from an adult who was a healthcare worker with PCR-confirmed SARS-CoV-2 infection or an uninfected control (not recorded which). The chain joins TRBV4-1 to TRBJ1-1; D gene ambiguous. The sample consisted of whole blood. CDR3 bases: TGCGCCAGCAGCGTATTTGGAGCCACTGAAGCTTTCTTT. Translating it yields CASSVFGATEAFF.